This T cell receptor (beta chain) was identified in a study of blood T cell repertoires in COVID-19. Overall study context: From the United States, Italy and Spain came samples of acute and convalescent COVID-19. T cells, B-cell-depleted T cells, or PBMCs provided the cDNA or gDNA that served as material.

CDR1 is MNHEY, CDR2 SVGAGI, per germline. The CDR3 sequence is 13 residues long. The V end was cut by 7 bases, the J end by 1 base, with 8 bases between. Authors' analysis steps: Reference gene primer amplification in the assay estimated nucleated cell counts. Here immunoSEQ multiplex PCR was the method, and the copy in TCRdb shows in-frame clones only, minus some. Clone size and V and J calls were adopted from that table, with D and trimming inferred from the DNA. The sample holds under 100,000 clones, roughly 92% seen once. The rearrangement joins TRBV6-5 to TRBJ1-5, with D possibly matching TRBD1 (6 bases). The source material was peripheral blood. The receptor was derived from a woman in her sixties with active COVID-19. DNA of the CDR3: TGTGCCAGCACGGGACAAAGCAATCAGCCCCAGCATTTT. Translated, it gives CASTGQSNQPQHF.